Described below is a single T cell receptor beta chain sequence and its context. Cohorts were determined from participant-reported clinical history. Original methodology: Researchers report that nucleated cell counts were estimated from reference gene primer amplification. Some clones are missing from TCRdb's copy, which holds only in-frame ones; the method was immunoSEQ multiplex PCR. The D gene and trimming were derived from the DNA, and the V and J assignments and clone size from that table. Seen here are approximately 150,000 clones, roughly 88% observed once, and the top ten hold over 5%. The record originates from a study of blood T cell repertoires in COVID-19. Study in general: From the United States, Italy and Spain came samples of acute and convalescent COVID-19. Sources were T cells, B-cell-depleted T cells, or PBMCs; the material itself was cDNA or gDNA.

With V trimmed by 1 base and J by 0 bases, 9 bases remained unmatched. Germline V gene lookup returns CDR1 SGHVS and CDR2 FQNEAQ. The CDR3 totals 20 residues. The clonotype comes from a man in his 70s who had been exposed to COVID-19. Material for sequencing was PBMCs or T cells enriched from blood (not recorded which). The gene calls are TRBV7-8 and TRBJ2-6, with 10 bases lining up with TRBD2. The CDR3 region is CASSLGVRTSGTSGANVLTF. In DNA, the CDR3 is TGTGCCAGCAGCTTAGGAGTCAGGACTAGCGGTACCTCTGGGGCCAACGTCCTGACTTTC.